This TCR beta chain derives from a study of Graves' ophthalmopathy and Graves' hyperthyroidism. Overall study context: Prior to any treatment, peripheral blood was collected at the time of initial diagnosis.

This clonotype was recorded at least ten times. Its cognate antigen is unknown. Hyperthyroidism was new, under 2 months, in patients aged 18 to 65. Regarding the study as a whole: Ophthalmopathy progression cases were predicted by the model with 70% to 71% sensitivity and 72.22% specificity. Most clonotypes expanded in thyroid above 0.001 frequency were present in blood too.

RNA transcripts were the template, and TCR beta CDR3 regions were amplified from them. RT-PCR with HTBI primers came first, then second-round multiplex PCR. TCRdb re-called the multiplex PCR reads with MiXCR, one entry per CDR3 protein. The profile shows 350,000 to 450,000 distinct CDR3 sequences, around 20% of them singletons. Germline CDR1 reads SGHTA; CDR2 reads FQGNSA. The CDR3 spans 16 residues. V lost 2 bases to trimming and J lost 5 bases, with 18 bases between them. This clonotype was sampled from a woman younger than 35 with stable Graves' hyperthyroidism. Input material: peripheral blood. V is TRBV7-2 and J is TRBJ2-5, with D possibly being TRBD2 (6 bases). The CDR3 bases are TGTGCCAGCAGCTTACTTAGCGGAAGGGTCGTGGAGACCCAGTACTTC. Residues: CASSLLSGRVVETQYF.